The TCR beta chain under discussion was sequenced for a study of blood T cell repertoires in COVID-19. Study-level information: Samples came from the United States, Italy and Spain, spanning acute and convalescent COVID-19.

Germline values: CDR1 KGHSH, CDR2 LQKENI. V lost 1 base, J lost 5 bases, and 6 bases stayed unmatched. The CDR3 loop spans 16 amino acids. In the original workflow: For nucleated cells, counts were estimated from reference gene primer amplification. Sequenced by immunoSEQ multiplex PCR; TCRdb stores in-frame clones only, minus some. D and trimming were read from the DNA, whereas the V and J calls and clone size are those reported in that table. The table lists around 170,000 clones, 80% to 90% of them singletons, with about 2.6% in the top ten. This clone was counted once. This chain links TRBV18 with TRBJ1-5, with TRBD1 matching over 9 bases. This TCR came from a man in his sixties with acute or convalescent COVID-19. Input material: peripheral blood. As DNA, the CDR3 is TGTGCCAGCTCACCACTGGGGACAGGGAGGGATCAGCCCCAGCATTTT. Translating gives CASSPLGTGRDQPQHF.